Below are 26 T cell receptor beta chains sequenced from a single sample in a study of T cell repertoires in cytomegalovirus infection. A single record per CDR3 protein comes from TCRdb applying MiXCR to the reads. The sample shows 550,000 to 850,000 distinct CDR3 sequences, roughly a third of them seen only once. No antigen has been identified for these receptors. This specimen was cultured PBMCs, taken from culture after CMV antigen stimulation. These receptors came from a human donor in good health (CMV status not recorded). Some clones in this sample may be carry-over from other donors' samples.

This clonotype was observed a handful of times. The J gene is TRBJ2-3, the V gene TRBV10-3, with D possibly being TRBD2 (6 bases). The V and J ends lost 7 bases and 2 bases respectively, with 10 bases between them. The CDR3 runs to 13 residues. Looked up from germline, CDR1 is ENHRY and CDR2 is SYGVKD. CDR3 DNA sequence: TGTGCCATCACCCTGGACTACACAGATACGCAGTATTTT. This encodes CAITLDYTDTQYF.

In DNA, the CDR3 is TGTGCCAGCAGTTACAGCTCGCGAGGAGTCCAAGAGACCCAGTACTTC. Protein sequence: CASSYSSRGVQETQYF. V is TRBV6-2 or TRBV6-3 and J is TRBJ2-5; D is undetermined. The CDR3 sequence is 16 residues long. V lost 2 bases and J lost 1, with 14 bases in between. Germline CDR1 MNHEY, CDR2 SVGEGT.

This clonotype was counted only a few times. The gene calls are TRBV4-1 and TRBJ1-5; 11 nucleotides line up with TRBD1. Trimming took 0 bases from V and 0 from J; bases not matched to a gene: 10. The CDR3 has 20 amino acids. Germline CDR1 MGHRA, CDR2 YSYEKL. CDR3 coding DNA: TGCGCCAGCAGCCAAGATAAAAGGACAGGGGGCCCTCATAGCAATCAGCCCCAGCATTTT. This sequence encodes CASSQDKRTGGPHSNQPQHF.

This clonotype has more than one count but fewer than ten. This sequence joins TRBV7-2 and TRBJ1-1; D is undetermined. Looked up from germline, CDR1 is SGHTA and CDR2 is FQGNSA. The length of the CDR3 is 14 residues. Trimming removed 3 bases from V and 0 bases from J, with 8 bases in between. The CDR3 DNA reads TGTGCCAGCAGCTTTAGGCGGATGAACACTGAAGCTTTCTTT. Protein sequence: CASSFRRMNTEAFF.

CDR3 sequence (DNA): TGTGCCAGCAGTTATGTAGCGGGGGACAATGAGCAGTTCTTC. This codes for CASSYVAGDNEQFF. This rearrangement joins TRBV6-8 to TRBJ2-1, with 9 nucleotides matching TRBD2. CDR3 length: 14 amino acids. CDR1 and CDR2 (germline): MNHGY, SAAAGT. V shed 3 bases, J shed 5 bases, and the junction held 2 bases outside the gene matches.

The chain links TRBV24-1 to TRBJ2-1; D is unresolved. Trimming cost V 4 bases and J 0 bases, with 9 bases left between them. CDR3 length: 15 residues. CDR1 and CDR2 from the germline V gene are KGHDR and SFDVKD. The CDR3 DNA is TGTGCCACCAGTGACCAAACAAGCTCCTACAATGAGCAGTTCTTC. It is translated as CATSDQTSSYNEQFF.

V usage is TRBV4-1 and J usage is TRBJ1-2; D call uncertain. The ends were cut back, 2 bases at V and 0 bases at J, with 16 bases in the middle. The germline CDR1 and CDR2 sequences are MGHRA and YSYEKL. CDR3 length: 17 residues. The CDR3 loop reads CASSQPLKGGANYGYTF. The CDR3 nucleotides read TGCGCCAGCAGCCAACCTTTAAAGGGTGGGGCTAACTATGGCTACACCTTC.

This rearrangement joins TRBV6-5 to TRBJ2-7; tentatively, D is TRBD1 (6 bases). The CDR3 length is 15 residues. Trimming pared 0 bases from V and 0 bases from J, leaving 9 bases between. CDR1 is MNHEY and CDR2 is SVGAGI in the germline V gene. CDR3 protein: CASSYSTGSSYEQYF. In DNA form, the CDR3 reads TGTGCCAGCAGTTACTCTACAGGGAGCTCCTACGAGCAGTACTTC.

This clonotype was seen a few times. The chain recombines TRBV7-2 with TRBJ1-4; D is possibly TRBD1 (5 bases). The CDR3 contains 15 residues. The germline V gene has CDR1 SGHTA and CDR2 FQGNSA. V dropped 5 bases and J dropped 8 bases, with 18 bases sitting between them. The CDR3 loop reads CASSPRWGGGEKLFF. Written as DNA, the CDR3 is TGTGCCAGCAGCCCCCGGTGGGGGGGAGGAGAAAAACTGTTTTTT.

The chain has TRBV10-3 and TRBJ2-3; 7 bases agree with TRBD2. Germline V gene lookup returns CDR1 ENHRY and CDR2 SYGVKD. The V and J ends lost 0 bases and 0 bases, in that order; junction bases with no gene match: 3. The CDR3 extends over 16 amino acids. This CDR3 reads CAISESIGRSTDTQYF. The CDR3 nucleotides read TGTGCCATCAGTGAGTCGATCGGGAGGAGCACAGATACGCAGTATTTT.

This clonotype was counted only a few times. The V gene is TRBV11-2, the J gene TRBJ2-7; D remains unclear. V lost 5 bases and J lost 5, with 7 bases in between. The CDR3 spans 11 residues. Per the germline V gene, CDR1 is SGHAT and CDR2 is FQNNGV. CDR3 region: CASSPEDEQYF. CDR3 coding DNA: TGTGCCAGCAGCCCCGAGGACGAGCAGTACTTC.

Remarks on this clonotype: This may stem from a read error, because a much larger clone lies one nucleotide away. V usage is TRBV7-2 and J usage is TRBJ2-7; D may correspond to TRBD1 or TRBD2 (5 bases each). Looked up from germline, CDR1 is SGHTA and CDR2 is FQGNSA. The CDR3 spans 13 residues. The CDR3 spells CASRLMGEGEQYF. The CDR3 bases are TGTGCCAGCCGCTTAATGGGAGAGGGGGAGCAGTACTTC.

The rearrangement links TRBV6-1 to TRBJ1-1; a weak D match, TRBD1 (6 bases). The CDR3 has 13 residues. Germline V gene lookup returns CDR1 MNHNS and CDR2 SASEGT. Trimming left V 5 bases short and J 8 bases short, with 15 bases between. This CDR3 is CASSLLWTAEAFF. The CDR3 nucleotides read TGTGCCAGCAGTCTCCTTTGGACAGCAGAAGCTTTCTTT.

This clonotype showed up just a few times. V usage is TRBV7-9 and J usage is TRBJ2-7, with 8 nucleotides matching TRBD1. J was trimmed by 4 bases and V by 3 bases; bases with no gene match: 5. This CDR3 is built from 14 residues. Per the germline V gene, CDR1 is SEHNR and CDR2 is FQNEAQ (reference sequence). CDR3 sequence reads: CASSLRTGTYEQYF. CDR3 nucleotide sequence: TGTGCCAGCAGCTTGCGGACAGGGACGTACGAGCAGTACTTC. The variable domain in full, with the rest retrieved from reference TRBV7-9 and TRBJ2-7, is DTGVSQNPRHKITKRGQNVTFRCDPISEHNRLYWYRQTLGQGPEFLTYFQNEAQLEKSRLLSDRFSAERPKGSFSTLEIQRTEQGDSAMYLCASSLRTGTYEQYFGPGTRLTVT.

This clonotype was detected many times. The chain carries TRBV7-2 and TRBJ2-3; possible D gene TRBD2, 6 bases. Germline V gene data show CDR1 as SGHTA and CDR2 as FQGNSA. V lost 2 bases to trimming and J lost 3 bases, with 12 bases between them. The CDR3 sequence is 15 residues long. CDR3 amino acids: CASSLYREITDTQYF. CDR3 in DNA: TGTGCCAGCAGCTTATATCGGGAGATAACAGATACGCAGTATTTT. The variable domain in full, with the rest retrieved from reference TRBV7-2 and TRBJ2-3, is GAGVSQSPSNKVTEKGKDVELRCDPISGHTALYWYRQSLGQGLEFLIYFQGNSAPDKSGLPSDRFSAERTGGSVSTLTIQRTQQEDSAVYLCASSLYREITDTQYFGPGTRLTVL.

This clonotype was recorded once. The chain links TRBV9 to TRBJ1-5, with 9 bases aligning to TRBD1. CDR1 SGDLS and CDR2 YYNGEE come from the germline V gene. After removal of 0 bases from V and 4 bases from J, the junction contained 2 bases not matched to a gene. The CDR3 covers 15 residues. Written as DNA, the CDR3 is TGTGCCAGCAGCGTAGGACAGGGGGGGAATCAGCCCCAGCATTTT. This gives the protein CASSVGQGGNQPQHF.

This chain connects TRBV7-9 to TRBJ1-5, with D unclear. The germline CDR1 and CDR2 sequences are SEHNR and FQNEAQ (reference sequence). With 5 bases removed from V and 9 bases from J, the gap between germline ends came to 11 bases. There are 12 residues in the CDR3. CDR3 DNA sequence: TGTGCCAGCAGCGATCTGAAGGGGCCCCAGCATTTT. Its translation: CASSDLKGPQHF.

With regard to this clonotype: At one end the junction does not follow the germline gene, possibly because of a read error. The CDR3 protein is CSVEGPGVFETQYF. Here the CDR3 DNA reads TGCAGCGTCGAAGGACCCGGGGTATTCGAGACCCAGTACTTC. The chain recombines TRBV29-1 with TRBJ2-5; possibly TRBD2 for D (5 bases). CDR3 size: 14 residues. CDR1 is SQVTM and CDR2 is ANQGSEA in the germline V gene.

This clonotype was observed a few times. The chain employs TRBV7-6 and TRBJ1-1, with D tentatively TRBD1 (5 bases). The CDR3 is 16 residues long. CDR1 and CDR2 from the germline V gene are SGHVS and FNYEAQ. Deletions cut 2 bases from V and 0 bases from J, with 13 bases between. The CDR3 here is CASSLRSGFLNTEAFF. The CDR3 DNA follows: TGTGCCAGCAGCTTAAGGTCAGGGTTCTTGAACACTGAAGCTTTCTTT.

The chain has TRBV12-3 or TRBV12-4 and TRBJ2-3, with 7 bases fitting TRBD2. The CDR3 is 14 residues long. The junction had 7 bases not matched to a gene; V was cut back by 6 bases and J by 4 bases. CDR3 amino acids: CASRARGVSDTQYF. The CDR3 nucleotides are TGTGCCAGCAGGGCTCGGGGGGTATCAGATACGCAGTATTTT.

The chain joins TRBV4-3 to TRBJ1-3; the D is unclear. Looked up from germline, CDR1 is LGHNA and CDR2 is YSLEER. CDR3 length equals 15 residues. V dropped 0 bases and J dropped 8 bases, with 14 bases sitting between them. The CDR3 DNA reads TGCGCCAGCAGCCAAGATCCTGGTTATCCGGACACCATATATTTT. This codes for CASSQDPGYPDTIYF.

This clonotype has just a few counts. This chain connects TRBV7-6 to TRBJ2-3; D uncertain. V was cut by 3 bases and J by 4 bases, with 8 bases left in between. There are 13 residues in the CDR3. Germline V gives CDR1 SGHVS, CDR2 FNYEAQ. CDR3 protein: CASSFSPSDTQYF. The CDR3 DNA follows: TGTGCCAGCAGCTTCTCCCCATCAGATACGCAGTATTTT.

This clonotype was counted a few times. The chain couples TRBV20-1 to TRBJ1-6, with 9 positions matching TRBD1. The V and J ends lost 4 bases and 10 bases, in that order; junction bases with no gene match: 5. CDR1 is DFQATT, CDR2 SNEGSKA, per germline (reference sequence). The CDR3 is 13 amino acids. CDR3 protein: CSATGQGFSPLHF. As DNA, the CDR3 is TGCAGTGCTACGGGACAGGGATTCTCACCCCTCCACTTT.

In its sample, this clonotype was seen a few times. The chain couples TRBV12-3 or TRBV12-4 to TRBJ1-5; D not certain. The CDR3 loop spans 13 amino acids. Trimming shortened V by 4 bases and J by 7 bases, and 11 bases separated the two germline ends. CDR3 residues: CASSYNSLQPQHF. In nucleotides, the CDR3 is TGTGCCAGCAGTTATAACAGTTTGCAGCCCCAGCATTTT.

The J gene is TRBJ1-6, the V gene TRBV6-2 or TRBV6-3; 7 nucleotides align to TRBD1. V lost 4 bases to trimming and J lost 2 bases; unmatched junction nucleotides: 2. Looked up from germline, CDR1 is MNHEY and CDR2 is SVGEGT. The CDR3 sequence is 15 residues long. CDR3 DNA sequence: TGTGCCAGCAGTTTGCAGGGGGCCTATAATTCACCCCTCCACTTT. Translating gives CASSLQGAYNSPLHF.

V is TRBV5-1 and J is TRBJ2-7; 9 positions match TRBD1. V lost 4 bases, J lost 5 bases, and 4 bases stayed unmatched. Germline assignment: CDR1 SGHRS and CDR2 YFSETQ. The CDR3 loop spans 13 amino acids. The CDR3 reads CASSGDREDEQYF. CDR3 coding DNA: TGCGCCAGCAGCGGGGACAGGGAGGACGAGCAGTACTTC.